These T cell receptor beta chains were read from a single sample in a study of monozygotic twins with inflammatory bowel disease. After re-calling the 5' RACE reads, TCRdb lists one entry per CDR3 protein, DNA absent. This specimen shows over 200,000 distinct CDR3 sequences; the ten leading clones hold around 1.5%. Sequenced material: blood. The source of these receptors is a human donor with ulcerative colitis or Crohn's disease, or a healthy co-twin of an affected twin (not recorded which). CDR3s include the opening cysteine and the closing phenylalanine or tryptophan.

TRBV7-3,TRBJ2-1,CASSSGGTANEQFF
TRBV7-9,TRBJ2-7,CASSLAPGSLGYEQYF
TRBV11-2,TRBJ2-3,CASRAGTGGPWGDTQYF
TRBV7-2,TRBJ2-7,CASSRLLGEQYF
TRBV5-6,TRBJ1-1,CASSPVWSNTEAFF
TRBV5-1,TRBJ2-5,CASSLSRAGETQYF
TRBV10-3,TRBJ1-1,CAISESTGRTEAFF
TRBV29-1,TRBJ1-1,CSVSTGGPNTEAFF
TRBV7-3,TRBJ2-7,CASSFDRGYEHYF
TRBV20-1,TRBJ2-3,CSASQHPWTSGGAADTQYF
TRBV18,TRBJ1-1,CASSPRGQGTEAFF